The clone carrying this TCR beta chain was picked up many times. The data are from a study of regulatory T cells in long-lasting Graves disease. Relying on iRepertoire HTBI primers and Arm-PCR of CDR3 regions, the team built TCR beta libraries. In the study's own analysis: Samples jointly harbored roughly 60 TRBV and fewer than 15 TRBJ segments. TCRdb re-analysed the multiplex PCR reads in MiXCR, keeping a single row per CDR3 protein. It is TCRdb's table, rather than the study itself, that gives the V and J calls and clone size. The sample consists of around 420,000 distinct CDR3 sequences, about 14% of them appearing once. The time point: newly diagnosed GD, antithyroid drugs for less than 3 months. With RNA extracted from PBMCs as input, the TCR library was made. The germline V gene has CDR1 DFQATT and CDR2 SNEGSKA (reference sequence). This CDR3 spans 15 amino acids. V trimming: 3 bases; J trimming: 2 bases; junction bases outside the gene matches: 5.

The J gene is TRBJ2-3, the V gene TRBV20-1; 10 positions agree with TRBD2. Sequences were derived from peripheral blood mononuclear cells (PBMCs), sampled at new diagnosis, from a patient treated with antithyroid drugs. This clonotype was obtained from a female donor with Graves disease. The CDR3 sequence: CSAREGLALTDTQYF. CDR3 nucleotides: TGCAGTGCTAGGGAGGGACTAGCGCTCACAGATACGCAGTATTTT.